This TCR beta chain comes out of a study of a mutant IDH1 vaccine in newly diagnosed glioma. On the study more broadly: Beginning 4-6 weeks after radiotherapy alone, or with temozolomide cycles, vaccination took place. Patients previously underwent radiotherapy, temozolomide, or both, and most underwent both.

As regards this clone: No antigen is known for it.

The V gene's germline CDR1 is SGHRS and CDR2 YFSETQ. The length of the CDR3 is 15 residues. Trimming left V 0 bases short and J 3 bases short, with 13 bases between. Produced via immunoSEQ multiplex PCR; TCRdb's table is partial and in-frame only. The data show 70,000 to 90,000 clones, 70% to 90% seen once. Time point: week 23, last vaccination. The content of each vaccine dose was 300 ug of mutant IDH1 20-mer peptide, and topical imiquimod accompanied it. New IDH1-mutant, ATRX-lost WHO grade 3 or 4 astrocytomas occurred in donors. Sequencing used PBMCs, obtained from a glioma patient whose treatment included an IDH1 peptide vaccine. The TCR sequence derives from a man in his thirties or forties with glioma. Some clones in this sample may be carry-over from other donors' samples. This chain connects TRBV5-1 to TRBJ2-7, with D possibly being TRBD1 (5 bases). This CDR3 reads CASSLAMGQGYEQYF. DNA for the CDR3: TGCGCCAGCAGCTTGGCCATGGGGCAGGGCTACGAGCAGTACTTC. Variable domain in full (rest from reference TRBV5-1 and TRBJ2-7): KAGVTQTPRYLIKTRGQQVTLSCSPISGHRSVSWYQQTPGQGLQFLFEYFSETQRNKGNFPGRFSGRQFSNSRSEMNVSTLELGDSALYLCASSLAMGQGYEQYFGPGTRLTVT.